This T cell receptor (beta chain) was observed in a study of T-cell memory formation after mild COVID-19. Study findings and constraints: Pre-infection memory held some responding clones, suggesting pre-existing cross-reactive T cells responded.

Germline V gene data show CDR1 as KGHDR and CDR2 as SFDVKD. The CDR3 runs 14 residues. V was pared by 7 bases and J by 8 bases, with 6 bases of the junction left unmatched. TCRdb re-called the 5' RACE reads with MiXCR, one entry per CDR3 protein. The data show under 400,000 distinct CDR3 sequences, with more than 20% seen just once and around 12% held by the top ten. This clonotype was observed a few times. No antigen is known for it. The source of this sequence is an adult woman who had mild COVID-19 (a few samples of this study predate the infection). Cell type and time point are not known. Material for sequencing was PBMCs or a T cell subset sorted from them (not recorded which). This sequence joins TRBV24-1 and TRBJ2-1, with 11 bases lining up with TRBD1. CDR3 DNA sequence: TGTGCCACCAGCCCCGGACAGGGGGCCGATGAGCAGTTCTTC. It translates to CATSPGQGADEQFF.